This is a list of T cell receptor beta chains from one sample in a study of metastatic and nonmetastatic thyroid tumors. Using MiXCR, TCRdb reanalyzed the PCR reads. This table holds about 92,000 clones, under 15% found once. What was sequenced was blood. These receptors all come from a female donor with papillary thyroid cancer or a benign thyroid nodule (not recorded which). Some clones in this sample may be carry-over from other donors' samples. The CDR3 runs from the conserved cysteine through the conserved F or W. A D gene is named only where the DNA matches it firmly. Clone size is shown for a subset of rows, as once, few, many or a class of expanded clone.

size	J	length	V	D	DNA	CDR3
NA	TRBJ2-5	15	TRBV7-2	NA	TGTGCCAGCAGCTTAGCAGCTACACGGTCAGAGACCCAGTACTTC	CASSLAATRSETQYF
many	TRBJ2-4	14	TRBV30	TRBD2	TGTGCCTGGAGTCCTACCGGGGCGGGGGGCATTCAGTACTTC	CAWSPTGAGGIQYF
few	TRBJ2-7	15	TRBV28	NA	TGTGCCAGCAGTTTAGTGGCAGCGATCTCCTATGAGCAGTACTTC	CASSLVAAISYEQYF
NA	TRBJ1-1	14	TRBV7-3	NA	TGTGCCAGCAGCTTAAAACCCAAGAACACTGAAGCTTTCTTT	CASSLKPKNTEAFF
many	TRBJ2-3	16	TRBV11-2	NA	TGTGCCAGCAGCGGCAGCGCCCCCCGGGGCACAGATACGCAGTATTTT	CASSGSAPRGTDTQYF
many	TRBJ1-1	13	TRBV7-9	NA	TGTGCCAGCAGCTCCACACCGAACACTGAAGCTTTCTTT	CASSSTPNTEAFF
many	TRBJ2-4	16	TRBV20-1	NA	TGCAGTGCTAGTCGGGGGATCCGGCTTAGGGGGGACATTCAGTACTTC	CSASRGIRLRGDIQYF
many	TRBJ2-7	19	TRBV6-2/TRBV6-3	NA	TGTGCCAGCAGCTACTCGAATCCGCAGGGTCGGTTCGAAACCTACGAGCAGTACTTC	CASSYSNPQGRFETYEQYF
many	TRBJ1-3	14	TRBV19	TRBD1	TGTGCCAGCCGCGTACAGGGGTTTGAAAACACCATATATTTT	CASRVQGFENTIYF
many	TRBJ1-1	20	TRBV6-2/TRBV6-3	TRBD1	TGTGCCAGCAGTTACCTCCTAAGGACAGGGGGCAAATCAAGGAACACTGAAGCTTTCTTT	CASSYLLRTGGKSRNTEAFF
many	TRBJ1-5	16	TRBV19	TRBD1	TGTGCCAGTAGTACGCCGGGACAGATCCCCAATCAGCCCCAGCATTTT	CASSTPGQIPNQPQHF
many	TRBJ1-5	14	TRBV7-2	TRBD1	TGTGCCAGCAGCTCCGGACAGGGAAGTACGGCCCAGCATTTT	CASSSGQGSTAQHF
many	TRBJ2-1	16	TRBV7-9	NA	TGTGCCAGCAGCCCCTTTTGGTCCGACAGAGCCAATGAGCAGTTCTTC	CASSPFWSDRANEQFF
many	TRBJ1-4	15	TRBV5-1	NA	TGCGCCAGCAGCTTGGTCGGGGTACGCGGTGAAAAACTGTTTTTT	CASSLVGVRGEKLFF
NA	TRBJ2-7	14	TRBV28	NA	TGTGCCAGCAGAATGAGAGGGACCTCCTACGAGCAGTACTTC	CASRMRGTSYEQYF
NA	TRBJ1-2	15	TRBV4-2	TRBD1	TGTGCCAGCAGCGATAGGACAGGTTCAAACCATGGCTACACCTTC	CASSDRTGSNHGYTF
NA	TRBJ1-2	13	TRBV6-1	NA	TGTGCCAGCAGTGAATTAGGGTTCTATGGCTACACCTTC	CASSELGFYGYTF
many	TRBJ1-5	15	TRBV7-6	NA	TGTGCCAGCAGCTTAGAGCTAGGTTTCAATCAGCCCCAGCATTTT	CASSLELGFNQPQHF
NA	TRBJ2-2	16	TRBV9	NA	TGTGCCAGCAGCGTATTAGGAGGGACTAACACCGGGGAGCTGTTTTTT	CASSVLGGTNTGELFF
many	TRBJ1-2	13	TRBV6-1	NA	TGTGCCAGCAGCCCGGACTACGACTATGGCTACACCTTC	CASSPDYDYGYTF
few	TRBJ1-1	16	TRBV5-6	TRBD1	TGTGCCAGCAGCCCTACAGGGGTCAGTTTGAACACTGAAGCTTTCTTT	CASSPTGVSLNTEAFF
many	TRBJ2-1	14	TRBV6-4	TRBD1	TGTGCCAGCAGTGACGGGACAGGGGGCAATGAGCAGTTCTTC	CASSDGTGGNEQFF
many	TRBJ2-7	17	TRBV9	NA	TGTGCCAGCAGCGTAGGTTTGGCGGGGCAGGGTACCTACGAGCAGTACTTC	CASSVGLAGQGTYEQYF
many	TRBJ2-7	16	TRBV4-2	TRBD2	TGTGCCAGCAGCCAGACCGGGACTAGCGGGGCCTACGAGCAGTACTTC	CASSQTGTSGAYEQYF
NA	TRBJ2-7	19	TRBV20-1	TRBD2	TGCAGTTCTAGGGAAGATTCCGGGACTATCGGGGGGAGCTCCTACGAGCAGTACTTC	CSSREDSGTIGGSSYEQYF
many	TRBJ1-3	15	TRBV6-1	NA	TGTGCCAGCAGTGAAGTGGGAGTCCTAGGAAACACCATATATTTT	CASSEVGVLGNTIYF